The 29 T cell receptor beta chains listed next were all sequenced from one sample in a study of regulatory T cells in long-lasting Graves disease. Sample time point: newly diagnosed GD, antithyroid drugs for less than 3 months. PBMC RNA served as the TCR library source. TCR beta libraries were built with iRepertoire HTBI primers and Arm-PCR of CDR3 regions. MiXCR was run by TCRdb on the multiplex PCR reads, yielding one entry per CDR3 protein. In the table there are fewer than 350,000 distinct CDR3 sequences, about a sixth of which are singletons. Sequenced material: peripheral blood mononuclear cells (PBMCs), taken at new diagnosis, from a patient treated with antithyroid drugs. The receptors come from a female donor with Graves disease.

Ten or more counts support this clonotype. This sequence joins TRBV7-3 and TRBJ2-1; TRBD2 agrees at 13 bases. Germline CDR1 and CDR2: SGHTA and FQGTGA. V was clipped by 5 bases and J by 8 bases; unmatched bases: 6. The CDR3 is 15 amino acids. For the CDR3, the DNA is TGTGCCAGCAGCCGCGGACTAGCGGGAGCTGATGAGCAGTTCTTC. As protein: CASSRGLAGADEQFF.

This clonotype occurred many times. The V call is TRBV2, the J call TRBJ1-1; weak D call: TRBD1 (5 bases). Germline loops: CDR1 SNHLY, CDR2 FYNNEI. This CDR3 contains 15 residues. V was shortened by 5 bases and J by 4 bases, with 17 bases between the two germline ends. Written as DNA, the CDR3 is TGTGCCAGCAGTTACTCGAAGGACATCGGCACTGAAGCTTTCTTT. Its translation is CASSYSKDIGTEAFF.

This clonotype appeared many times. V and J are TRBV5-1 and TRBJ1-1; D remains ambiguous. Germline assignment: CDR1 SGHRS and CDR2 YFSETQ. Trimming shortened V by 5 bases and J by 2 bases, and 13 bases separated the two germline ends. The CDR3 contains 14 residues. CDR3 residues: CASSTSALNTEAFF. The CDR3 bases are TGCGCCAGCAGTACGTCCGCCCTAAACACTGAAGCTTTCTTT.

In its sample, this clonotype was seen many times. The rearrangement uses TRBV27 and TRBJ2-3; TRBD1 or TRBD2 may be the D gene (5 bases each). CDR1 and CDR2 (germline): MNHEY, SMNVEV (reference sequence). The length of the CDR3 is 15 residues. Trimming cost V 6 bases and J 7 bases, with 20 bases left between them. The CDR3 DNA is TGTGCCAGCAGAGACCTCGGGGCTTGGGGAAATACGCAGTATTTT. Protein sequence: CASRDLGAWGNTQYF.

This clonotype was detected a few times. This may arise from a read error, as a much more abundant clone is one base away. The V call is TRBV9, the J call TRBJ2-3; D call uncertain. The CDR3 spans 12 residues. Looked up from germline, CDR1 is SGDLS and CDR2 is YYNGEE. V was shortened by 0 bases and J by 4 bases, with 3 bases between the two germline ends. The CDR3 loop is CASSVEPDTQYF. Here the CDR3 DNA reads TGTGCCAGCAGCGTAGAACCAGATACGCAGTATTTT.

This clonotype was recorded many times. This chain uses TRBV28 with TRBJ2-1; D call uncertain. The V and J ends lost 7 bases and 0 bases respectively, with 10 bases between them. The V gene's germline CDR1 is MDHEN and CDR2 SYDVKM. The CDR3 spans 14 residues. CDR3 sequence (DNA): TGTGCCAGCACTCCCAACCTCTCCTACAATGAGCAGTTCTTC. Its translation: CASTPNLSYNEQFF.

This clonotype has ten or more counts. The chain couples TRBV29-1 to TRBJ2-3; 11 nucleotides match TRBD2. This CDR3 has 14 residues. The V segment lost 7 bases and the J segment 6 bases; nucleotides outside the gene matches: 9. Looked up from germline, CDR1 is SQVTM and CDR2 is ANQGSEA. The CDR3 is CSAVLAGVLDTQYF. The CDR3 DNA follows: TGCAGCGCCGTACTAGCGGGAGTTCTGGATACGCAGTATTTT.

This clonotype has more than one count but fewer than ten. This chain's CDR3 is CSAGTTYEQYF. In DNA form, the CDR3 reads TGCAGCGCCGGGACGACCTACGAGCAGTACTTC. This chain uses TRBV29-1 with TRBJ2-7; D is possibly TRBD1 or TRBD2 (5 bases each). The CDR3 covers 11 residues. The V end lost 7 bases, the J end lost 2 bases, and 9 bases lay between the germline ends. Germline CDR1 is SQVTM and CDR2 is ANQGSEA.

This clonotype was counted between two and nine times. J is TRBJ2-1 and V is TRBV20-1; D unresolved. CDR3 length: 12 amino acids. V lost 5 bases, J lost 2 bases, and 7 bases lay in between. Germline loops: CDR1 DFQATT, CDR2 SNEGSKA (reference sequence). The CDR3 region has the DNA TGCAGTGCTCTCGGTACCTACAATGAGCAGTTCTTC. Translated, it gives CSALGTYNEQFF.

This clonotype was recorded many times. This rearrangement joins TRBV24-1 to TRBJ1-5; D possibly corresponds to TRBD1 (5 bases). Germline CDR1 KGHDR, CDR2 SFDVKD. This CDR3 spans 15 amino acids. Trimming pared 2 bases from V and 7 bases from J, leaving 14 bases between. The CDR3 DNA follows: TGTGCCACCAGTGATTCCGGGACTCCAGGGCAGCCCCAGCATTTT. Its translation: CATSDSGTPGQPQHF.

The table lists this clonotype with many counts. The gene calls are TRBV28 and TRBJ1-5; D is uncertain. The CDR3 length is 13 residues. Germline lookup yields CDR1 MDHEN and CDR2 SYDVKM. The V end lost 11 bases, the J end lost 8 bases, and 19 bases lay between the germline ends. CDR3 coding DNA: TGTGCCTCACGACTCCGGGTTCGTGAGCCCCAGCATTTT. Residues: CASRLRVREPQHF.

This clonotype was seen repeatedly, ten times or more. The CDR3 coding sequence is TGTGCCAGCATGTTCTCCCAAGTCAGCGGGAGTGGCCACAATGAGCAGTTCTTC. This codes for CASMFSQVSGSGHNEQFF. V is TRBV2 and J is TRBJ2-1, with 8 bases matching TRBD2. The CDR3 has 18 residues. Trimming at V came to 7 bases and at J to 5 bases, leaving 19 bases not matched to a gene. Looked up from germline, CDR1 is SNHLY and CDR2 is FYNNEI.

The sample holds many counts of this clonotype. The gene calls are TRBV18 and TRBJ1-1, with D unresolved. Germline V CDR1 and CDR2: KGHSH, LQKENI. The CDR3 has 13 amino acids. Deletions cut 5 bases from V and 5 bases from J, with 12 bases between. The CDR3 protein is CASSVALPTEAFF. Written as DNA, the CDR3 is TGTGCCAGCTCAGTGGCCCTGCCGACTGAAGCTTTCTTT. Looking up the rest from reference TRBV18 and TRBJ1-1 gives the full variable domain: NAGVMQNPRHLVRRRGQEARLRCSPMKGHSHVYWYRQLPEEGLKFMVYLQKENIIDESGMPKERFSAEFPKEGPSILRIQQVVRGDSAAYFCASSVALPTEAFFGQGTRLTVV.

This clonotype was observed a handful of times. The V gene is TRBV10-1, the J gene TRBJ2-3, with D perhaps assigned TRBD1 or TRBD2 (5 bases each). CDR1 and CDR2 (germline): WNHNN, SYGVQD (reference sequence). V was clipped by 6 bases and J by 5 bases, with 15 bases between them. The CDR3 extends over 14 amino acids. In DNA form, the CDR3 reads TGCGCCAGCAGCCCCGGGACCCAAGGAGATACGCAGTATTTT. Translated, it gives CASSPGTQGDTQYF.

In regard to this clonotype: It is likely a read error: a sequence one base away is far more abundant. V usage is TRBV7-2 and J usage is TRBJ2-1, with a tentative D call TRBD1 (6 bases). With the DNA end fitting TRBJ2-3 better, the J assignment may be wrong. Germline loops: CDR1 SGHTA, CDR2 FQGNSA. The CDR3 totals 16 residues. The CDR3 DNA sequence: TGTGCCAGCAGCTTAAGGGGGATAGGCGGCACAGATATGCAGTATTTT. Its translation is CASSLRGIGGTDMQYF.

The chain has TRBV4-1 and TRBJ2-7, with 7 bases identical to TRBD2. The CDR3 is 15 amino acids. V trimming: 3 bases; J trimming: 6 bases; junction bases outside the gene matches: 11. Germline CDR1 and CDR2: MGHRA and YSYEKL. The CDR3 spells CASSQQRDRGGEQYF. CDR3 DNA: TGCGCCAGCAGCCAGCAGCGGGATCGCGGCGGCGAGCAGTACTTC.

Ten or more counts support this clonotype. This chain links TRBV27 with TRBJ2-7; no firm D call. This CDR3 is built from 12 residues. CDR1 and CDR2 from the germline V gene are MNHEY and SMNVEV (reference sequence). Trimming cost V 5 bases and J 8 bases, with 13 bases left between them. The CDR3 nucleotides read TGTGCCAGCAGTCTCAATCCGAACAAGCAGTACTTC. Its protein product is CASSLNPNKQYF.

This clonotype came up many times. This chain connects TRBV9 to TRBJ2-3; the D gene is possibly TRBD2 (5 bases). CDR1 is SGDLS and CDR2 is YYNGEE in the germline V gene. V lost 3 bases, J lost 2 bases, and 13 bases lay in between. The CDR3 extends over 15 amino acids. Written as DNA, the CDR3 is TGTGCCAGCAGCGCCGCGGGTGATCCCACAGATACGCAGTATTTT. Translating gives CASSAAGDPTDTQYF.

This clonotype was recorded a few times. The chain has TRBV12-3 or TRBV12-4 and TRBJ2-1; 7 positions match TRBD2. With V trimmed by 2 bases and J by 5 bases, 6 bases remained unmatched. This CDR3 spans 15 amino acids. Here the CDR3 reads CASSLSPSGDNEQFF. The CDR3 DNA is TGTGCCAGCAGTTTATCGCCTAGCGGTGACAATGAGCAGTTCTTC.

The sample holds many counts of this clonotype. V and J are TRBV28 and TRBJ1-6, with TRBD1 as a possible D gene (5 bases). The CDR3 has 16 amino acids. V was shortened by 4 bases and J by 7 bases, with 17 bases between the two germline ends. CDR1 is MDHEN and CDR2 is SYDVKM in the germline V gene. The CDR3, as DNA: TGTGCCAGCAGTTCCCCGGGGCGAGCGCAGAATTCACCCCTCCACTTT. Encoded protein: CASSSPGRAQNSPLHF.

This clonotype was seen repeatedly, ten times or more. This sequence joins TRBV11-2 and TRBJ2-5; D is undetermined. Germline V gene data show CDR1 as SGHAT and CDR2 as FQNNGV. The CDR3 is 14 residues long. The V end lost 1 base, the J end lost 5 bases, and 11 bases lay between the germline ends. The CDR3 nucleotides read TGTGCCAGCAGCTTAGGTGGCGGTTGGGAGACCCAGTACTTC. Translating it yields CASSLGGGWETQYF.

This clonotype was seen repeatedly, ten times or more. This chain connects TRBV12-3 or TRBV12-4 to TRBJ2-7, with 8 bases aligning to TRBD1. This CDR3 has 12 residues. The V gene end was trimmed by 6 bases and the J gene end by 6 bases; junction bases not matched to a gene: 4. CDR3 loop: CASSYTGGEQYF. CDR3 in DNA: TGTGCCAGCAGCTATACAGGGGGCGAGCAGTACTTC.

V usage is TRBV7-9 and J usage is TRBJ2-1, with 13 bases matching TRBD2. Germline V gene sequence: CDR1 SEHNR, CDR2 FQNEAQ (reference sequence). The length of the CDR3 is 17 residues. The V and J ends lost 4 bases and 4 bases, in that order; junction bases with no gene match: 7. The CDR3 loop is CASSSTSGRVHYNEQFF. For the CDR3, the DNA is TGTGCCAGCAGCTCTACTAGCGGGAGGGTACATTACAATGAGCAGTTCTTC.

The chain combines TRBV19 with TRBJ1-1; 7 bases match TRBD1. The CDR3 has 13 residues. V was pared by 6 bases and J by 11 bases, with 12 bases of the junction left unmatched. Germline assignment: CDR1 LNHDA and CDR2 SQIVND (reference sequence). CDR3 DNA: TGTGCCAGTAGGACGAGACAGGGTTCCGGGGCTTTCTTT. It encodes CASRTRQGSGAFF.

The table lists this clonotype with many counts. The rearrangement links TRBV10-3 to TRBJ2-5; D perhaps matches TRBD1 (5 bases). Germline V gene data show CDR1 as ENHRY and CDR2 as SYGVKD. V gave up 6 bases and J gave up 0 bases, with 14 bases separating them. The CDR3 totals 15 residues. CDR3 amino acids: CAISSETGNQETQYF. DNA for the CDR3: TGTGCCATCAGCTCTGAAACAGGAAACCAAGAGACCCAGTACTTC.

The chain is built from TRBV2 and TRBJ1-1; 7 positions agree with TRBD1. V lost 6 bases and J lost 0; bases outside the gene matches: 4. Germline V lookup: CDR1 SNHLY, CDR2 FYNNEI. This CDR3 contains 14 residues. CDR3 sequence: CASRRDSLNTEAFF. DNA for the CDR3: TGTGCCAGCAGACGGGACAGCTTGAACACTGAAGCTTTCTTT.

This clonotype was detected only a few times. This may be a read error: a much more frequent sequence differs by one nucleotide. This CDR3 is CASSLSGDRGPGYTF. The CDR3 DNA sequence: TGTGCCAGCAGTTTATCGGGGGACAGGGGCCCTGGCTACACCTTC. The V and J genes are TRBV28 and TRBJ1-2; 10 bases are shared with TRBD1. Unmatched junction bases numbered 6, after V lost 1 base and J lost 7 bases. The CDR3 contains 15 residues. Germline CDR1 MDHEN, CDR2 SYDVKM.

This clonotype was observed at least ten times. The V call is TRBV2, the J call TRBJ2-5; D is perhaps TRBD2 (6 bases). V lost 11 bases to trimming and J lost 5 bases, with 15 bases between them. The CDR3 runs 12 residues. Germline loops: CDR1 SNHLY, CDR2 FYNNEI. The CDR3 reads CAGRQSGETQYF. CDR3 nucleotides: TGTGCCGGAAGACAGAGCGGGGAGACCCAGTACTTC.

This clonotype was detected many times. The chain carries TRBV11-3 and TRBJ1-1; 8 bases are shared with TRBD1. V lost 5 bases, J lost 5 bases, and 10 bases stayed unmatched. The length of the CDR3 is 15 residues. Germline CDR1 SGHNT, CDR2 YENEEA. The CDR3 DNA reads TGTGCCAGCAGCGAGGGTCAGGGGGCCAAGACTGAAGCTTTCTTT. It yields the protein CASSEGQGAKTEAFF.